This T cell receptor (beta chain) was recorded in a study of T cells after yellow fever vaccination. Study findings and constraints: Subsequent to the booster, the majority of primary-vaccination clones reappeared (around 96% CD4, 88% CD8). Only a minor proportion of clonotypes was detected across both CD4 and CD8 compartments.

TCRdb re-derived calls from the 5' RACE reads in MiXCR, one entry per CDR3 protein. Altogether 300,000 to 400,000 distinct CDR3 sequences are present, 6% to 8% being singletons, with the ten largest covering roughly 15%. This clonotype was counted ten times or more. Its target is not known. This TCR came from a man aged 25-45 years who received the YFV17D yellow fever vaccine. Source: PBMCs, taken 5 days after the yellow fever booster vaccination.

CDR3 bases: TGTGCCAGCAGCGTAGGAGTAGGGGCCTATCAGCCCCAGCATTTT. Translating gives CASSVGVGAYQPQHF. The V call is TRBV9, the J call TRBJ1-5, with D possibly matching TRBD1 (5 bases). Germline V gene sequence: CDR1 SGDLS, CDR2 YYNGEE. V dropped 0 bases and J dropped 5 bases, with 12 bases sitting between them. The length of the CDR3 is 15 residues.